This TCR beta chain was sequenced for a study of T cell responses to AZD1222 COVID-19 vaccine. Overall study results and limits: With two AZD1222 doses given, Spike-specific TCR breadth and depth both rose. Just a handful of AZD1222 recipients tested seropositive at baseline. Regions 160-218 and 743-854 held dominance among vaccine-associated CD4 TCRs, which spanned spike.

Only in-frame clones appear in the TCRdb table, and some are missing; sequencing was by immunoSEQ multiplex PCR. The table lists about 140,000 clones, 90% of them singletons. V lost 5 bases and J lost 11; bases outside the gene matches: 13. The CDR3 spans 14 residues. Per the germline V gene, CDR1 is MGHRA and CDR2 is YSYEKL. About this clone itself: The antigen remains undetermined.

The J gene is TRBJ1-1, the V gene TRBV4-1; 8 bases are a match to TRBD1. The sequence came from an adult in good health. The sample consisted of peripheral blood, taken on day 0 of AZD1222 vaccination. Written as DNA, the CDR3 is TGCGCCAGCAGCGCAATAGGAAGGACAGGGCTGGCTTTCTTT. It yields the protein CASSAIGRTGLAFF.